Shown below are 4 T cell receptor beta chains from a single sample sequenced in a study of blood T cell repertoires in COVID-19. Clones were sequenced by immunoSEQ multiplex PCR, and TCRdb holds only the in-frame ones, with some missing. The sample has some 180,000 clones; roughly 80% are singletons. The specimen was PBMCs or T cells enriched from blood (not recorded which). Source of these receptors: a man aged 60 to 75 who had been exposed to COVID-19.

This clone appeared a few times. The genes are TRBV21-1 and TRBJ1-2; TRBD1 was called by the table and not checked on the DNA. TRBV21-1 is annotated as a pseudogene. The CDR3 has 20 residues. The CDR3 DNA reads as TGTGCCAGCAGCAAATCGACCCCGGGACAGCCTAAGATTCTTCCGCTCGGCTACACCTTC. It translates to CASSKSTPGQPKILPLGYTF.

This clone appeared a few times. The genes are TRBV29-1 and TRBJ1-2; 7 bases map to TRBD1. The J segment lost 4 bases and the V segment lost 3 bases, leaving 8 bases of the junction unmatched. Germline V gives CDR1 SQVTM, CDR2 ANQGSEA. This CDR3 has 14 residues. The CDR3 region has the DNA TGCAGCGTTGACGGCGAGACAGGGCCCTATGGCTACACCTTC. Translated: CSVDGETGPYGYTF.

The gene calls are TRBV7-3 and TRBJ2-2; 7 bases align to TRBD2. Unmatched junction bases numbered 5, after V lost 7 bases and J lost 3 bases. The CDR3 spans 14 residues. Germline V gene lookup returns CDR1 SGHTA and CDR2 FQGTGA. The CDR3 bases are TGTGCCAGCAAATGGACTAGTGACACCGGGGAGCTGTTTTTT. Protein sequence: CASKWTSDTGELFF.

This sequence joins TRBV7-9 and TRBJ1-6, with D uncertain. This CDR3 is built from 17 residues. Germline CDR1 SEHNR, CDR2 FQNEAQ (reference sequence). V was clipped by 1 base and J by 0 bases, with 10 bases between them. The CDR3 region is CASSLEAASSYNSPLHF. The CDR3 nucleotides are TGTGCCAGCAGCTTAGAGGCAGCTAGCTCCTATAATTCACCCCTCCACTTT.